The rows below give T cell receptor beta chains drawn from one sample of a study of T cell responses to AZD1222 COVID-19 vaccine. Sequencing used immunoSEQ multiplex PCR; TCRdb keeps in-frame clones, though not all of them. Of 180,000 or so clones listed, 80% to 95% are singletons. The sample consisted of peripheral blood, taken on day 0 of AZD1222 vaccination. The source is an adult in good health. The CDR3 runs from the conserved cysteine through the conserved F or W. D genes are given only for firm matches. Where a row states a size, it is once, few, many or the class of an expanded clone; other rows omit it.

j_gene: TRBJ1-1
abundance: .
d_gene: .
v_gene: TRBV6-5
CDR3nt: TGTGCCAGCAGTCCCCTCTCAGAGGGGAACACTGAAGCTTTCTTT
CDR3aa: CASSPLSEGNTEAFF

j_gene: TRBJ2-2
abundance: .
d_gene: TRBD2
v_gene: TRBV7-2
CDR3nt: TGTGCCAGCAGCAGACGGACTAGCGGATACACCGGGGAGCTGTTTTTT
CDR3aa: CASSRRTSGYTGELFF

j_gene: TRBJ1-5
abundance: .
d_gene: .
v_gene: TRBV18
CDR3nt: TGTGCCAGCTCAGGCCTGGGGGGGATCGGTAGGAAGGAGCCCCAGCATTTT
CDR3aa: CASSGLGGIGRKEPQHF

j_gene: TRBJ2-7
abundance: .
d_gene: TRBD1
v_gene: TRBV5-4
CDR3nt: TGTGCCAGCAGCCTCCGACAGGGGATCTACGAGCAGTACTTC
CDR3aa: CASSLRQGIYEQYF

j_gene: TRBJ1-1
abundance: many
d_gene: .
v_gene: TRBV29-1
CDR3nt: TGCAGCTCAGGGGCATCGAACACTGAAGCTTTCTTT
CDR3aa: CSSGASNTEAFF

j_gene: TRBJ1-4
abundance: .
d_gene: .
v_gene: TRBV15
CDR3nt: TGTGCCACCAGCGAGGACAGCGAGAATGAAAAACTGTTTTTT
CDR3aa: CATSEDSENEKLFF

j_gene: TRBJ2-1
abundance: few
d_gene: .
v_gene: TRBV20-1
CDR3nt: TGCAGTGCTAAAAGCTATGAGCAGTTCTTC
CDR3aa: CSAKSYEQFF

j_gene: TRBJ1-5
abundance: .
d_gene: .
v_gene: TRBV20-1
CDR3nt: TGCAGTGCTAGTCGTGGAGGAGGCGGCAATCAGCCCCAGCATTTT
CDR3aa: CSASRGGGGNQPQHF

j_gene: TRBJ2-6
abundance: .
d_gene: .
v_gene: TRBV12-5
CDR3nt: TGTGCTAGTGGTTTGGACCCTCGCCCAGGGGGGGTATCCTCTGGGGCCAACGTCCTGACTTTC
CDR3aa: CASGLDPRPGGVSSGANVLTF

j_gene: TRBJ1-1
abundance: .
d_gene: .
v_gene: TRBV6-5
CDR3nt: TGTGCCAGCAGTTACGTGTGGGACGGGAACACTGAAGCTTTCTTT
CDR3aa: CASSYVWDGNTEAFF

j_gene: TRBJ2-2
abundance: .
d_gene: .
v_gene: TRBV5-1
CDR3nt: TGCGCCAGCAGTCTAAGGACCCTTAACACCGGGGAGCTGTTTTTT
CDR3aa: CASSLRTLNTGELFF

j_gene: TRBJ1-6
abundance: .
d_gene: .
v_gene: TRBV3-1/TRBV3-2
CDR3nt: TGTGCCAGCAGCCAAGTACGGGAGGGTAATTCACCCCTCCACTTT
CDR3aa: CASSQVREGNSPLHF

j_gene: TRBJ1-2
abundance: once
d_gene: .
v_gene: TRBV6-6
CDR3nt: TGTGCCAGCAGTTACTCACAGGGACGTGGCTACACCTTC
CDR3aa: CASSYSQGRGYTF

j_gene: TRBJ1-1
abundance: .
d_gene: .
v_gene: TRBV18
CDR3nt: TGTGCCAGCTCACCGAGCGTAAGGAACACTGAAGCTTTCTTT
CDR3aa: CASSPSVRNTEAFF

j_gene: TRBJ2-1
abundance: .
d_gene: .
v_gene: TRBV6-1
CDR3nt: TGTGCCAGCAGTGAGAGGCAGGGGAACCCTCAGGAGCAGTTCTTC
CDR3aa: CASSERQGNPQEQFF

j_gene: TRBJ2-3
abundance: .
d_gene: .
v_gene: TRBV6-5
CDR3nt: TGTGCCAGCTTACCGCATCAAGATACGCAGTATTTT
CDR3aa: CASLPHQDTQYF

j_gene: TRBJ1-2
abundance: once
d_gene: TRBD1
v_gene: TRBV5-1
CDR3nt: TGCGCCAGCACCCTCTATGACAGGGCATATGGCTACACCTTC
CDR3aa: CASTLYDRAYGYTF

j_gene: TRBJ1-4
abundance: .
d_gene: .
v_gene: TRBV4-1
CDR3nt: TGCGCCAGCAGCCAAGCTGGGGGGGCTCGGGGAAAACTGTTTTTT
CDR3aa: CASSQAGGARGKLFF

j_gene: TRBJ2-1
abundance: once
d_gene: TRBD1
v_gene: TRBV6-5
CDR3nt: TGTGCCAGCAGTCCGGACAGGGGGCTGCATGAGCAGTTCTTC
CDR3aa: CASSPDRGLHEQFF

j_gene: TRBJ2-7
abundance: .
d_gene: .
v_gene: TRBV4-1
CDR3nt: TGCGCCAGCAGCCAAGAATTCATGGACCAGGGTGACTACGAGCAGTACTTC
CDR3aa: CASSQEFMDQGDYEQYF

j_gene: TRBJ2-1
abundance: .
d_gene: TRBD2
v_gene: TRBV29-1
CDR3nt: TGCAGCGTTGAACGGAGCGCTAGCGGCCTCGAGCAGTTCTTC
CDR3aa: CSVERSASGLEQFF

j_gene: TRBJ2-3
abundance: .
d_gene: .
v_gene: TRBV28
CDR3nt: TGTGCCAGCAGTGCAGGGGGGTACACAGATACGCAGTATTTT
CDR3aa: CASSAGGYTDTQYF

j_gene: TRBJ2-7
abundance: .
d_gene: TRBD2
v_gene: TRBV2
CDR3nt: TGTGCCAGCATGTGGAGCCTAGCGGGGTCCTACGAGCAGTACTTC
CDR3aa: CASMWSLAGSYEQYF

j_gene: TRBJ1-4
abundance: .
d_gene: .
v_gene: TRBV10-3
CDR3nt: TGTGCCATCAGTGATCAGACAGATTCTAATGAAAAACTGTTTTTT
CDR3aa: CAISDQTDSNEKLFF

j_gene: TRBJ2-3
abundance: .
d_gene: TRBD2
v_gene: TRBV5-1
CDR3nt: TGCGCCAGCAGCCCGGGGACTAGCGGGAGGGGAACAGATACGCAGTATTTT
CDR3aa: CASSPGTSGRGTDTQYF

j_gene: TRBJ1-1
abundance: once
d_gene: .
v_gene: TRBV18
CDR3nt: TGTGCCAGCGACGACACTGTTGAAGCTTTCTTT
CDR3aa: CASDDTVEAFF

j_gene: TRBJ2-5
abundance: .
d_gene: .
v_gene: TRBV5-1
CDR3nt: TGCGCCAGCAGCTTGGTCCTTCAGCGCCAAGAGACCCAGTACTTC
CDR3aa: CASSLVLQRQETQYF

j_gene: TRBJ2-7
abundance: .
d_gene: TRBD1
v_gene: TRBV5-1
CDR3nt: TGCGCCAGCCGGACAGGCAGGACCTACGAGCAGTACTTC
CDR3aa: CASRTGRTYEQYF

j_gene: TRBJ1-5
abundance: .
d_gene: TRBD1
v_gene: TRBV5-3
CDR3nt: TGTGCCAGGAAGAAGGTTGACAGGGAACGATGTGACAATCAGCCCCAGCATTTT
CDR3aa: CARKKVDRERCDNQPQHF

j_gene: TRBJ1-1
abundance: .
d_gene: TRBD1
v_gene: TRBV6-4
CDR3nt: TGTGCCTGTTCGGACAGGGAGGGCGACAAGGCTTTCTTT
CDR3aa: CACSDREGDKAFF

j_gene: TRBJ1-2
abundance: .
d_gene: TRBD1
v_gene: TRBV6-5
CDR3nt: TGTGCCAGCAGTTACGGGACAGGGGCTACCTATGGCTACACCTTC
CDR3aa: CASSYGTGATYGYTF

j_gene: TRBJ1-2
abundance: .
d_gene: .
v_gene: TRBV4-1
CDR3nt: TGCGCCAGCAGCCAAACTGACTATGGCTACACCTTC
CDR3aa: CASSQTDYGYTF

j_gene: TRBJ2-2
abundance: .
d_gene: .
v_gene: TRBV2
CDR3nt: TGTGCCAGCAGGGTCAGGGGGGTGAACACCGGGGAGCTGTTTTTT
CDR3aa: CASRVRGVNTGELFF

j_gene: TRBJ2-7
abundance: .
d_gene: TRBD1
v_gene: TRBV5-5
CDR3nt: TGTGCCAGCAGCCCACTATTCGGGACAGGGGATAGAGCCTACGAGCAGTACTTC
CDR3aa: CASSPLFGTGDRAYEQYF

j_gene: TRBJ2-1
abundance: .
d_gene: .
v_gene: TRBV5-1
CDR3nt: TGCGCCAGCACCTTAGTGGACAAGGCAAACAATGAGCAGTTCTTC
CDR3aa: CASTLVDKANNEQFF

j_gene: TRBJ1-4
abundance: .
d_gene: .
v_gene: TRBV27
CDR3nt: TGTGCCAGCAGCCTTGACAGAGTTAATGAAAAACTGTTTTTT
CDR3aa: CASSLDRVNEKLFF

j_gene: TRBJ1-1
abundance: .
d_gene: TRBD1
v_gene: TRBV7-8
CDR3nt: TGTGCCAGCAGCTTCAGTGGGACAGGTGAAGCTTTCTTT
CDR3aa: CASSFSGTGEAFF

j_gene: TRBJ1-2
abundance: .
d_gene: .
v_gene: TRBV18
CDR3nt: TGTGCCAGCTCACGCCGGGATACTAACTATGGCTACACCTTC
CDR3aa: CASSRRDTNYGYTF

j_gene: TRBJ1-1
abundance: .
d_gene: .
v_gene: TRBV5-6
CDR3nt: TGTGCCAGCAGCTTGTGGGCAGGGGAGGTGAACACTGAAGCTTTCTTT
CDR3aa: CASSLWAGEVNTEAFF

j_gene: TRBJ1-1
abundance: .
d_gene: .
v_gene: TRBV11-2
CDR3nt: TGTGCCAGCAGCTTGGGACTCTTGAACACTGAAGCTTTCTTT
CDR3aa: CASSLGLLNTEAFF

j_gene: TRBJ2-2
abundance: .
d_gene: .
v_gene: TRBV30
CDR3nt: TGTGCCTGGAGTAAAAGGAACACCGGGGAGCTGTTTTTT
CDR3aa: CAWSKRNTGELFF

j_gene: TRBJ1-1
abundance: .
d_gene: TRBD1
v_gene: TRBV5-8
CDR3nt: TGTGCCAGCAGATACTTGGGACAGACTTTTAACACTGAAGCTTTCTTT
CDR3aa: CASRYLGQTFNTEAFF

j_gene: TRBJ2-7
abundance: .
d_gene: TRBD2
v_gene: TRBV4-1
CDR3nt: TGCGCCAGCAGCCTCGGACTAGCGGGGTCTTACGAGCAGTACTTC
CDR3aa: CASSLGLAGSYEQYF

j_gene: TRBJ2-7
abundance: .
d_gene: .
v_gene: TRBV5-5
CDR3nt: TGTGCCAGCAGCTTAAATTCCGGGACCGAACTCGCCGAGCAGTACTTC
CDR3aa: CASSLNSGTELAEQYF

j_gene: TRBJ1-1
abundance: .
d_gene: TRBD1
v_gene: TRBV10-3
CDR3nt: TGTGCCATCAGTGATTGGGACAGGGGGTTGTCTGAAGCTTTCTTT
CDR3aa: CAISDWDRGLSEAFF

j_gene: TRBJ2-7
abundance: .
d_gene: .
v_gene: TRBV5-1
CDR3nt: TGCGCCAGCAGCTTGGGGGGGCTCTCCTACGAGCAGTACTTC
CDR3aa: CASSLGGLSYEQYF

j_gene: TRBJ1-1
abundance: .
d_gene: TRBD1
v_gene: TRBV7-9
CDR3nt: TGTGCCAGCAGCTTAGAGAGGACAGGGGGCACTGAAGCTTTCTTT
CDR3aa: CASSLERTGGTEAFF

j_gene: TRBJ2-7
abundance: .
d_gene: .
v_gene: TRBV10-3
CDR3nt: TGTGCCATCAGTGAGTCAGGCGGCCGTGCCTACGAGCAGTACTTC
CDR3aa: CAISESGGRAYEQYF

j_gene: TRBJ2-1
abundance: .
d_gene: .
v_gene: TRBV25-1
CDR3nt: TGTGCCAGCAGACGCGCCCACAATGAGCAGTTCTTC
CDR3aa: CASRRAHNEQFF